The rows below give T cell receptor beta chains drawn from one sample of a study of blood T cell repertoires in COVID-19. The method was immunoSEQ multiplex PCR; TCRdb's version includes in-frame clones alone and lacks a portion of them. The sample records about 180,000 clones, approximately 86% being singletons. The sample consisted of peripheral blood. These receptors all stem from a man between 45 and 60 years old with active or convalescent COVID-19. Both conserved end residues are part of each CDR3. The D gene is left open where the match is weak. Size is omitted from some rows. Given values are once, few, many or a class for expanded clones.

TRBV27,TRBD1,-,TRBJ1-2,TGTGCCACCTCTAAACAGGGGGGGGTTAACTATGGCTACACCTTC,CATSKQGGVNYGYTF
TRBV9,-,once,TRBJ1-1,TGTGCCAGCAGCGTGGCGGGGGGTGTGGCTGAAGCTTTCTTT,CASSVAGGVAEAFF
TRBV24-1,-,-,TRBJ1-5,TGTGCCACCAGTGTAAATCCAGGGGAGCCCCAGCATTTT,CATSVNPGEPQHF
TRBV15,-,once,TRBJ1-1,TGTGCCACCAGCAGAGTTACGGGGTGGCAGACTAGTGGTGCTGAAGCTTTCTTT,CATSRVTGWQTSGAEAFF
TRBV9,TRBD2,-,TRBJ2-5,TGTGCCAGCAGCTATGGGACTAGCGGGAGTCGGGAGACCCAGTACTTC,CASSYGTSGSRETQYF
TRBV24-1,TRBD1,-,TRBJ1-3,TGTGCCACCAGTGATCCACAGGGGGCTGGAAACACCATATATTTT,CATSDPQGAGNTIYF
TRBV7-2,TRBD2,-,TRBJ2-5,TGTGCCAGCAGCTTAGTTGCGGGGGGGCGGACGGAGACCCAGTACTTC,CASSLVAGGRTETQYF
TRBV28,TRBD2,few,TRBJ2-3,TGTGCCAGTGGGACTAGCGGGGGAACAATGCCCACAGATACGCAGTATTTT,CASGTSGGTMPTDTQYF
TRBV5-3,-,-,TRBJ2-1,TGTGCCAGAAGCTCCGAAAACGTACTAGGCTACAAGAGCTCCTACAATGAGCAGTTCTTC,CARSSENVLGYKSSYNEQFF
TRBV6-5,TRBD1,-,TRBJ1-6,TGTGCCAGCAGCGGACGACAGGGAACGTCACCCCTCCACTTT,CASSGRQGTSPLHF
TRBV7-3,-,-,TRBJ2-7,TGTGCCAGCAGCTTATCTACTAGCAGCCACGAGCAGTACTTC,CASSLSTSSHEQYF
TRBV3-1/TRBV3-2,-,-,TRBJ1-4,TGTGCCAGCAGCCAAGATGAGACAGTTAATGAAAAACTGTTTTTT,CASSQDETVNEKLFF
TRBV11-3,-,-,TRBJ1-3,TGTGCCAGCAGCTTAGGAGGAGGATGGGACTCTGGAAACACCATATATTTT,CASSLGGGWDSGNTIYF
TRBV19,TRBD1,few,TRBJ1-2,TGTGCCAGTATCCTTGGACAGGGGGACTATGGCTACACCTTC,CASILGQGDYGYTF
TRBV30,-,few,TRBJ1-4,TGTGCCTGGACCCCCACTTGGATAACAGCAACTAATGAAAAACTGTTTTTT,CAWTPTWITATNEKLFF
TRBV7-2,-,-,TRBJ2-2,TGTGCCAGCAGCGGAGGGGTTAACACCGGGGAGCTGTTTTTT,CASSGGVNTGELFF
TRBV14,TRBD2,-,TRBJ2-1,TGTGCCAGCAGCCGACTAGCGGGAGTTTACGCTGAGCAGTTCTTC,CASSRLAGVYAEQFF
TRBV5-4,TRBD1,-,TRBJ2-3,TGTGCCAGCAGAGCCGGGACAGTGGCGGACGATACGCAGTATTTT,CASRAGTVADDTQYF
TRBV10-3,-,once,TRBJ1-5,TGTGCCATCAGTGAGTCGGGGGGTAGCAATCAGCCCCAGCATTTT,CAISESGGSNQPQHF
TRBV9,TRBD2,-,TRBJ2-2,TGTGCCAGCAGCGCCGCCGGGAGGGCGTCCGGGGAGCTGTTTTTT,CASSAAGRASGELFF
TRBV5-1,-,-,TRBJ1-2,TGCGCCAGCAGCCCGGGGTTAGGAGCGGACTATGGCTACACCTTC,CASSPGLGADYGYTF
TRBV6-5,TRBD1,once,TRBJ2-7,TGTGCCAGCAGTTACCTACAGGGGACCTACGAGCAGTACTTC,CASSYLQGTYEQYF
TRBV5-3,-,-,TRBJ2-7,TGTGCCAGAAGCTGCCAGGGGATCTCCTACGAGCAGTACTTC,CARSCQGISYEQYF
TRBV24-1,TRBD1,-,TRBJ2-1,TGTGCCACCAGTGACCGGACCGGGACAGACTACAATGAGCAGTTCTTC,CATSDRTGTDYNEQFF
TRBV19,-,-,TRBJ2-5,TGTGCCACCCGGGGAAGGGTAGGAGAGACCCAGTACTTC,CATRGRVGETQYF
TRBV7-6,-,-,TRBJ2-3,TGTGCCAGCAGCTTAGCGCCAGGCACAGATACGCAGTATTTT,CASSLAPGTDTQYF
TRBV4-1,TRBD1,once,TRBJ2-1,TGCGCCAGCAGCCAAGGGACAGGGGGTATAGTAAGGCAGTTCTTC,CASSQGTGGIVRQFF
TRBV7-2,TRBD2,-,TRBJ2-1,TGTGCCAGCAGCTTGCAGGGACTAGCGGGGGGCGGATACAATGAGCAGTTCTTC,CASSLQGLAGGGYNEQFF
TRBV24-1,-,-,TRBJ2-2,TGTGCCACCAGTGGCGAGAGCTCCGGGGAGCTGTTTTTT,CATSGESSGELFF
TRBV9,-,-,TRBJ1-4,TGTGCCAGCAGCCCTCTACAGGGATCAAATGAAAAACTGTTTTTT,CASSPLQGSNEKLFF
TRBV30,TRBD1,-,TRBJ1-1,TGTGCCTGGAGGGGGCAGGGGGCAAGCACTGAAGCTTTCTTT,CAWRGQGASTEAFF
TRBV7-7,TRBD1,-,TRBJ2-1,TGTGCCAGCAGCGAAGACAGGGGGCTAGAGCAGTTCTTC,CASSEDRGLEQFF
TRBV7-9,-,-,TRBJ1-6,TGTGCCAGCAGCCCCCGGGACTTCGGGTCCTATAATTCACCCCTCCACTTT,CASSPRDFGSYNSPLHF
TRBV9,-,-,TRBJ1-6,TGTGCCAGCGGGTTGGCCAACCCTACAGATTCACCCCTCCACTTT,CASGLANPTDSPLHF
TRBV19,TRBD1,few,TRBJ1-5,TGTGCCAGTAGTCGCAGGACAGGGGTTAATAGCAATCAGCCCCAGCATTTT,CASSRRTGVNSNQPQHF
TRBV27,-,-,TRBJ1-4,TGTGCCAGCAGCAGAGACACAACTAATGAAAAACTGTTTTTT,CASSRDTTNEKLFF
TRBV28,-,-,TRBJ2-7,TGTGCCAGTTCGGGACACCCGGGGTACGAGCAGTACTTC,CASSGHPGYEQYF
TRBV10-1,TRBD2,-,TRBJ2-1,TGCGCCAGCAGTGAGACCGGGACTAGGGGTAATGAGCAGTTCTTC,CASSETGTRGNEQFF
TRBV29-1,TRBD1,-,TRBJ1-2,TGCAGCGTTGAAGGCCAAAGAGGGGACAGGGGGAACTATGGCTACACCTTC,CSVEGQRGDRGNYGYTF
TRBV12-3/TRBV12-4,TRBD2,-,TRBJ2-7,TGTGCCAGCGGACTAGCGGGGCCCCTGGAGCAGTACTTC,CASGLAGPLEQYF
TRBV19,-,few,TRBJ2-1,TGTGCCAGTAGTATAAAGTCAGTGGATGAGCAGTTCTTC,CASSIKSVDEQFF
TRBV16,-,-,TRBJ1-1,TGTGCCAGCAGCCACCAAGGCGGGGGGGGCACTGAAGCTTTCTTT,CASSHQGGGGTEAFF
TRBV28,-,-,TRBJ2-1,TGTGCCAGCAGCTTACTAGGGGTATGGGAGCAGTTCTTC,CASSLLGVWEQFF
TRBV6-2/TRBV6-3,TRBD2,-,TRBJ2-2,TGTGCCAGCAGTTACGAGACTAGCGGGAGTGGTAGCACCGGGGAGCTGTTTTTT,CASSYETSGSGSTGELFF
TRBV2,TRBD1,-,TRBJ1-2,TGTGCCAGCAGTGGAACGGGACAGGGACGTGGCTACACCTTC,CASSGTGQGRGYTF
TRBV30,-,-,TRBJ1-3,TGTGCCTGGAGTGTGGGAGCTTCTGGAAACACCATATATTTT,CAWSVGASGNTIYF
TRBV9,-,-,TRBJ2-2,TGTGCCAGCAGCGTAGTAGACAGGCACTTCACCGGGGAGCTGTTTTTT,CASSVVDRHFTGELFF
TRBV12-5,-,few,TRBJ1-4,TGTGCTAGTGGTATTCCAGGGGTGAATGAAAAACTGTTTTTT,CASGIPGVNEKLFF
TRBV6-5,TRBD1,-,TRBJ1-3,TGTGCCAGCAGTTCTCCGGGACAGAGAGGGGGAAACACCATATATTTT,CASSSPGQRGGNTIYF
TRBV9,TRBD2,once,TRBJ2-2,TGTGCCAGCAGCGTAGGAGCGGGGACGGACACCGGGGAGCTGTTTTTT,CASSVGAGTDTGELFF
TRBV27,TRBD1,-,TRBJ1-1,TGTGCCAGCAGTCCCGGGGACAGGCATACTGAAGCTTTCTTT,CASSPGDRHTEAFF
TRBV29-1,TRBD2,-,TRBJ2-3,TGCAGCGTTCCGTTAGCGGGAGAGTCCCCAGATACGCAGTATTTT,CSVPLAGESPDTQYF
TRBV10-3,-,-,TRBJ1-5,TGTGCCATCAGTGAATTGGGGGCTGGGGGTCAGCCCCAGCATTTT,CAISELGAGGQPQHF